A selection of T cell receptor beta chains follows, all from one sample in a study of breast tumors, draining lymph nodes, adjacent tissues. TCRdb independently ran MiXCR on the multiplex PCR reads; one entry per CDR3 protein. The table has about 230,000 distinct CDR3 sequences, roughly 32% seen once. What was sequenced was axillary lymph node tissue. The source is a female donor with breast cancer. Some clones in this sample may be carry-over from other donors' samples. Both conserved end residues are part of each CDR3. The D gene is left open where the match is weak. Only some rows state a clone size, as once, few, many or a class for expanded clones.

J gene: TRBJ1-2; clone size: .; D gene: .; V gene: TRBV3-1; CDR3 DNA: TGTGCCAGCAGGAGGGGGATAGGCTACACCTTC; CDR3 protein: CASRRGIGYTF
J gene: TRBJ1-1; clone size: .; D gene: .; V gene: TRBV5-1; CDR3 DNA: TGCGCCAGCAGCTTGGGCCCGGGACAATCGAACACTGAAGCTTTCTTT; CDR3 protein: CASSLGPGQSNTEAFF
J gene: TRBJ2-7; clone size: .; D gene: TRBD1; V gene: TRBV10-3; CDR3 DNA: TGTGCCAGCAGGGGACAGGGGGTCTCCGAGCAGTACTTC; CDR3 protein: CASRGQGVSEQYF
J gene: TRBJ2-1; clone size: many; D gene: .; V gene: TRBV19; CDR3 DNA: TGTGCCAGTAGTATTGGGTCTAGCCCAGGGCATGAGCAGTTCTTC; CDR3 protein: CASSIGSSPGHEQFF
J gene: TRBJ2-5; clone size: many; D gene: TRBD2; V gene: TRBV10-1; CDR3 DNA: TGCGCCAGCAGTGAGTCACCGTTGGCGGGAGCCCGGGAGACCCAGTACTTC; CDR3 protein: CASSESPLAGARETQYF
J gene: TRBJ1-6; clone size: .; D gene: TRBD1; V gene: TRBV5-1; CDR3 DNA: TGCGCCAGCAGCTACAGACAGGGGGCCTCACCCCTCCACTTT; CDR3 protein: CASSYRQGASPLHF
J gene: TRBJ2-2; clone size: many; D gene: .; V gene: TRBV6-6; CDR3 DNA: TGTGCCACCGGGACCCTAAGGGGGGGGGAGCTGTTTTTT; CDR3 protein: CATGTLRGGELFF
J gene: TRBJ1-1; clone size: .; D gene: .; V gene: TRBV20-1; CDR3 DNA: TGCAGTGCTAGAGGGGGTGGGGGAGCCACTGAAGCTTTCTTT; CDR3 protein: CSARGGGGATEAFF
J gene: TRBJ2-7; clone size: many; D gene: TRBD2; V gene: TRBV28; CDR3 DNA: TGTGCCAGCAGTTTCAGTAGCGGGGGGGCTTATGAGCAGTACTTC; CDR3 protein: CASSFSSGGAYEQYF
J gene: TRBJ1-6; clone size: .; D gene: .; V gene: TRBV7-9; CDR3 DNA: TGTGCCAGCAGCTTAACGACAGGTTATAATTCACCCCTCCACTTT; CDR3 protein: CASSLTTGYNSPLHF
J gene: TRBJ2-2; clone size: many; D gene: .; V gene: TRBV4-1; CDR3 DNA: TGCGCCAGCAGCCAAGATAGATGGGGGTCCCACACCGGGGAGCTGTTTTTT; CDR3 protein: CASSQDRWGSHTGELFF
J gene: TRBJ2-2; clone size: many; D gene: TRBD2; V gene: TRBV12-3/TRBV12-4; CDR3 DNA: TGTGCCAGCAGAATGGCGACTAGCGGGAGAACCGGGGAGCTGTTTTTT; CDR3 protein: CASRMATSGRTGELFF
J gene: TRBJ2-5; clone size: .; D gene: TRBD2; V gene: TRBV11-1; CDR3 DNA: TGTGCCAGCAGCGTGGGACTAGCGGCAGATCAAAGGGGGACCCAGTACTTC; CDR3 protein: CASSVGLAADQRGTQYF
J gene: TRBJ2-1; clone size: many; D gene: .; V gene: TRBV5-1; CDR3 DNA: TGCGCCAGCAGCTTGGACAGTCCTAAGCAGTTCTTC; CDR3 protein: CASSLDSPKQFF
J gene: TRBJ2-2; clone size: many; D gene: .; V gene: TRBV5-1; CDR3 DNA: TGCGCCAGCAGCTCCGGCCGGACCGGGGAGCTGTTTTTT; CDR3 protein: CASSSGRTGELFF
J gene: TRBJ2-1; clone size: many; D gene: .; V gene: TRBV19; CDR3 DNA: TGTGCCAGTAGTATAGATCTGGGTCTTGAGCAGTTCTTC; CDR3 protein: CASSIDLGLEQFF
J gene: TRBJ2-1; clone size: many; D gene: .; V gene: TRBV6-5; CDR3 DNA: TGTGCCAGCAGTTACTTGGACTTGAAGGACAATGAGCAGTTCTTC; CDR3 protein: CASSYLDLKDNEQFF
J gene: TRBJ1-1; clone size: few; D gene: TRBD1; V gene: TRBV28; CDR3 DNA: TGTGCCAGCAGTGGTGACAGGGGGCTGGCTTTCTTT; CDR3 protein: CASSGDRGLAFF
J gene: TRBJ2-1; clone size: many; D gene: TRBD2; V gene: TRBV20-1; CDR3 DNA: TGCAGTGCCAGACTAGCGGTTGAGTTCTTC; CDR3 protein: CSARLAVEFF
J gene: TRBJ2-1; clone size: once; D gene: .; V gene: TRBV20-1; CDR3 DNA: TGCAGTGCTCCGGCTGACGGGCGCGGTGAGCAGCTCTTC; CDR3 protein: CSAPADGRGEQLF